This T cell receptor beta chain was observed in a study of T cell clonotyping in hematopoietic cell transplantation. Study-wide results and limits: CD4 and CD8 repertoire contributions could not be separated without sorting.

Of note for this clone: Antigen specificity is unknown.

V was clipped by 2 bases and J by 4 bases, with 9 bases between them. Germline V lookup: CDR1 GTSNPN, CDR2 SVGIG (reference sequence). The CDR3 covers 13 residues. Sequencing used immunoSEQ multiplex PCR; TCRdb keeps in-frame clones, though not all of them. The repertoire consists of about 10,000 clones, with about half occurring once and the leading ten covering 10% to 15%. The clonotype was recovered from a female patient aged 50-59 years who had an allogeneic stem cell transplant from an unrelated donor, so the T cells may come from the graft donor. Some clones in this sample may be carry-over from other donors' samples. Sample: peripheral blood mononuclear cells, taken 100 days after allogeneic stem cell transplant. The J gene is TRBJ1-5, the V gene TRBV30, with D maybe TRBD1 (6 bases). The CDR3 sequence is CAWSPDSNQPQHF. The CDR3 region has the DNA TGTGCCTGGAGTCCGGACAGTAATCAGCCCCAGCATTTT.